The rows below give T cell receptor beta chains drawn from one sample of a study of sequential checkpoint blockade in melanoma. Sequencing used immunoSEQ multiplex PCR; TCRdb keeps in-frame clones, though not all of them. The sample holds around 4,500 clones, approximately 60% seen once. The input for sequencing was CD8+ T cells sorted from blood (inferred from file names), taken from a patient given nivolumab and ipilimumab in sequence. These receptors were taken from a human donor with melanoma. CDR3s include the opening cysteine and the closing phenylalanine or tryptophan. A D gene is named only where the DNA matches it firmly.

j_gene	v_gene	d_gene	CDR3aa
.	TRBV6-5	TRBD1	CASSFDRGYSYEQYF
TRBJ1-1	TRBV12-5	.	CASGWGRGNTEAFF
TRBJ2-2	TRBV27	.	CASSFGLTNTGELFF
TRBJ2-7	TRBV27	TRBD2	CASSSVAGSFSYEQYF
TRBJ1-5	TRBV15	.	CATSRESYSNQPQHF
TRBJ2-2	TRBV6-4	TRBD2	CASLGLAGDGTPGELFF
TRBJ1-2	TRBV7-9	.	CASSQDGGWTGYTF
TRBJ1-1	TRBV28	.	CASSPVGGGTEAFF
TRBJ2-7	TRBV7-9	.	CASSPRLSPYEQYF
TRBJ2-1	TRBV30	TRBD1	CAWTTGAGARNEQFF
TRBJ1-5	TRBV4-1	.	CASSQDTGGVQPQHF
TRBJ2-1	TRBV6-4	.	CASSEGGEPNEQFF
TRBJ2-7	TRBV7-2	.	CASSLAPQTYEQYF
TRBJ1-1	TRBV7-6	.	CASSLSPTGSAGAFF
TRBJ2-7	TRBV10-2	.	CASSDGGPFTEQYF
TRBJ2-1	TRBV27	.	CASSLLSSYNEQFF
TRBJ1-2	TRBV27	.	CASSLGPGGTGGYTF
TRBJ2-1	TRBV6-5	TRBD2	CASRLSSGPLVEQFF
TRBJ2-1	TRBV29-1	.	CSVTGVPSSYNEQFF
TRBJ2-3	TRBV11-3	TRBD2	CASSLYPSWLAVTDTQYF
TRBJ2-7	TRBV19	.	CASSIGNSGSDEQYF
TRBJ1-3	TRBV30	.	CAWKRAGNTIYF
TRBJ2-3	TRBV7-9	TRBD1	CASSPGQGGDTDTQYF
TRBJ2-6	TRBV29-1	TRBD2	CSVYSGIAGSGANVLTF
TRBJ1-1	TRBV4-3	TRBD1	CASSQAAGGGTEAFF
TRBJ1-1	TRBV4-3	.	CASSQDPVTEAFF
TRBJ2-3	TRBV10-3	.	CAISERQDTDTQYF
TRBJ2-7	TRBV30	TRBD1	CAWSRQGYEQYF
TRBJ2-1	TRBV7-2	.	CASSLAGGNEQFF
TRBJ2-7	TRBV9	TRBD2	CASSERTSGGDEQHF
TRBJ2-1	TRBV6-5	TRBD2	CASSLSSGTTQFF
TRBJ1-4	TRBV30	.	CAWSVLNEKLFF
TRBJ2-1	TRBV2	TRBD2	CASSDDLAGDNEQFF
TRBJ2-3	TRBV16	.	CASSPGLMGTDTQYF
TRBJ1-4	TRBV28	TRBD1	CASKEGQLNEKLFF
TRBJ1-3	TRBV15	TRBD1	CATSRGGTGRSGNTIYF
TRBJ1-1	TRBV7-2	TRBD1	CASISLPTGVGEAFF
TRBJ1-2	TRBV9	TRBD1	CASSRDSWDLYGYTF
TRBJ2-7	TRBV5-5	TRBD2	CASSLENYSGYSYEQYF
TRBJ1-4	TRBV28	TRBD1	CASSLRQGVYEKLFF
TRBJ2-7	TRBV30	.	CAWTAGRGAYEQYF
TRBJ2-1	TRBV10-2	TRBD2	CASTWTSGRFNEQFF
TRBJ1-2	TRBV29-1	.	CSVTPGTHNYGYTF
TRBJ1-3	TRBV4-1	TRBD1	CASSADRISGNTIYF
TRBJ1-2	TRBV7-2	.	CASSRDTFYGYTF
TRBJ1-2	TRBV28	.	CASSLNPGPGAGYTF
TRBJ2-7	TRBV9	.	CASSVEAAPYEQYF
TRBJ2-1	TRBV12-5	TRBD2	CASGPEGLATYNEQFF
TRBJ1-4	TRBV28	.	CASSFLAGANEKLFF
TRBJ2-3	TRBV13	TRBD1	CASSRGTADTQYF
TRBJ2-2	TRBV19	TRBD1	CASSVGQGGNGELFF
TRBJ1-1	TRBV7-2	.	CASSFGGEAFF
TRBJ1-3	TRBV4-3	.	CASSQWGSRNTIYF
TRBJ1-5	TRBV29-1	TRBD1	CSVTGQGESGPQHF
TRBJ2-3	TRBV29-1	TRBD1	CSVKSGTGAVQQYF